A selection of T cell receptor beta chains follows, all from one sample in a study of T-cell memory formation after mild COVID-19. Each CDR3 protein gets one entry after TCRdb re-called the 5' RACE reads with MiXCR. The data show approximately 89,000 distinct CDR3 sequences, over 10% seen once. Sequenced input: PBMCs or a T cell subset sorted from them (not recorded which). All receptors derive from a man aged 18-30 years who had mild COVID-19 (a few samples of this study predate the infection). Cell type and time point are not known. The CDR3 runs from the conserved cysteine through the conserved F or W.

TRBV24-1	15	CATSDSDRPNYGYTF
TRBV11-2	16	CASKRDGRGTWDTQYF
TRBV4-1	16	CASSQRDSGANTEAFF
TRBV5-1	17	CASSLSIWVVENTEAFF
TRBV6-1	13	CASRGGGTGELFF
TRBV12-3/TRBV12-4	15	CASSFVSSWGDTQYF
TRBV4-3	14	CASSHGLRGTEAFF
TRBV7-9	15	CASSLVRAGKETQYF
TRBV3-2	15	CASSPLRRNQETQYF
TRBV28	15	CASSVLVGGGDEQFF
TRBV12-3/TRBV12-4	17	CASSPLGLLALKDTQYF
TRBV29-1	13	CSVDPRGNYEQYF
TRBV18	15	CASSPLSGGRGGYTF
TRBV5-1	16	CASSLGLSGVTDTQYF
TRBV12-3/TRBV12-4	15	CASRPPGTVNTEAFF
TRBV5-5	14	CASSLGQRNTEAFF
TRBV6-2/TRBV6-3	16	CASSPGRGEYQETQYF
TRBV25-1	13	CASSAGSSYEQYF
TRBV4-3	15	CASSQAGAPRTEAFF
TRBV12-3/TRBV12-4	15	CASRAQGYTYNEQFF
TRBV7-9	14	CASRGTGGRDEQYF
TRBV4-1	16	CASSQAQTGGWTEAFF
TRBV7-2	17	CASSLTGQYSSYNEQFF
TRBV7-9	14	CASSSGRLDEKLFF
TRBV6-2/TRBV6-3	13	CASSSSYYNEQFF
TRBV7-6	13	CASSPGRGLEQYF
TRBV7-3	15	CASSEGQGYADTQYF
TRBV7-9	16	CASSFLGTGGTDTQYF
TRBV4-1	13	CASSQVPGIEQYF
TRBV4-1	15	CASSQNQGAGTEAFF
TRBV7-9	13	CASSFFRTGELFF
TRBV9	15	CASSAFRGSMDTQYF
TRBV20-1	14	CSARERALAYEQYF
TRBV7-2	14	CASRLIGEYNEQFF
TRBV9	12	CASSGAGAEAFF
TRBV19	12	CASSRGGNEQFF
TRBV14	14	CASSQDPGANEQFF
TRBV4-1	14	CASSQQTEPYGYTF
TRBV7-9	15	CASSSPAGGGNEQFF
TRBV4-3	16	CASSQEDRGRVDEQFF
TRBV12-3/TRBV12-4	15	CASSLVGGPYNEQFF
TRBV7-2	14	CASSEGGRNTEAFF